These 32 T cell receptor beta chains were all obtained from the same sample, sequenced in a study of CD8 T cells in ankylosing spondylitis. TCRdb itself ran the 5' RACE reads through MiXCR, one entry per CDR3 protein. Seen here are 200,000 or so distinct CDR3 sequences, approximately 12% observed once, and the top ten hold approximately 10%. The sample taken for sequencing was blood, either unsorted or a sorted T cell fraction (not recorded which). The receptors shown here come from a female donor with ankylosing spondylitis or in good health (not recorded which).

This clonotype was counted ten times or more. The gene calls are TRBV18 and TRBJ2-5, with D uncertain. The V and J ends lost 5 bases and 5 bases respectively, with 9 bases between them. Germline loops: CDR1 KGHSH, CDR2 LQKENI. The CDR3 covers 12 residues. For the CDR3, the DNA is TGTGCCAGCTCAGACGCGGCGGAGACCCAGTACTTC. This translates into CASSDAAETQYF.

This clonotype was seen a handful of times. The chain employs TRBV6-2 or TRBV6-3 and TRBJ2-5; TRBD2 matches 13 bases. With V trimmed by 9 bases and J by 6 bases, 4 bases remained unmatched. Per germline, CDR1 MNHEY and CDR2 SVGEGT. The CDR3 sequence is 13 residues long. Written as DNA, the CDR3 is TGTGCCAGTGGACTAGCGGGAGAGCAGACCCAGTACTTC. Translating it yields CASGLAGEQTQYF.

This clonotype showed up many times. The chain is built from TRBV7-8 and TRBJ1-4; 9 positions agree with TRBD1. CDR1 is SGHVS, CDR2 FQNEAQ, per germline. This CDR3 has 15 amino acids. The V and J ends lost 4 bases and 8 bases, in that order; junction bases with no gene match: 8. Here the CDR3 DNA reads TGTGCCAGCAGCTCCAAACAGGGGGCTGTGGAAAAACTGTTTTTT. Its translation: CASSSKQGAVEKLFF.

This clonotype was seen a few times. The chain is built from TRBV7-2 and TRBJ2-1; unclear D gene. Deletions cut 5 bases from V and 9 bases from J, with 11 bases between. This CDR3 spans 12 amino acids. Germline V CDR1 and CDR2: SGHTA, FQGNSA. The CDR3 coding sequence is TGTGCCAGCAGCCCACCGAACCCTGAGCAGTTCTTC. This encodes CASSPPNPEQFF.

In its sample, this clonotype was seen many times. J is TRBJ1-3 and V is TRBV7-9; D ambiguous. Germline CDR1 and CDR2: SEHNR and FQNEAQ (reference sequence). This CDR3 has 14 residues. Deletions cut 5 bases from V and 2 bases from J, with 10 bases between. CDR3: CASSPDPPGNTIYF. CDR3 nucleotides: TGTGCCAGCAGCCCCGATCCCCCTGGAAACACCATATATTTT.

This clonotype was seen only once. The rearrangement joins TRBV19 to TRBJ1-2, with D perhaps TRBD1 (5 bases). Trimming left V 4 bases short and J 8 bases short, with 17 bases between. CDR3 size: 14 residues. Germline V CDR1 and CDR2: LNHDA, SQIVND (reference sequence). CDR3 amino acids: CASSRTLEVEGYTF. The CDR3 bases are TGTGCCAGTAGTAGGACACTGGAAGTCGAAGGCTACACCTTC.

The V and J genes are TRBV7-9 and TRBJ2-1; 9 positions agree with TRBD2. Trimming took 7 bases from V and 12 from J; bases not matched to a gene: 13. CDR1 and CDR2 (germline): SEHNR, FQNEAQ (reference sequence). There are 14 residues in the CDR3. The CDR3 loop is CASTGAGGSFRQFF. In DNA form, the CDR3 reads TGTGCCAGCACTGGAGCGGGGGGCTCCTTCAGGCAGTTCTTC.

The chain has TRBV19 and TRBJ1-4, with D maybe TRBD1 (6 bases). The CDR3 consists of 16 residues. Trimming removed 1 base at V and 7 bases at J, with 16 bases between. Germline V gene data show CDR1 as LNHDA and CDR2 as SQIVND (reference sequence). The CDR3 DNA sequence: TGTGCCAGTAGTATAGCGGGGGGGCGGTTTGCTGAAAAACTGTTTTTT. This codes for CASSIAGGRFAEKLFF.

There are a few counts of this clonotype. The chain links TRBV30 to TRBJ2-1; the D gene could be TRBD1 or TRBD2 (6 bases each). CDR3 length equals 17 residues. Looked up from germline, CDR1 is GTSNPN and CDR2 is SVGIG (reference sequence). V lost 5 bases to trimming and J lost 4 bases, with 24 bases between them. The CDR3 here is CAWARGEMVLIYNEQFF. The CDR3 nucleotides are TGTGCCTGGGCGAGGGGGGAGATGGTCCTAATTTACAATGAGCAGTTCTTC.

Many counts were recorded for this clonotype. The chain combines TRBV12-3 or TRBV12-4 with TRBJ2-1, with D possibly matching TRBD2 (5 bases). V gave up 2 bases and J gave up 3 bases, with 8 bases separating them. The CDR3 spans 14 residues. CDR3 in DNA: TGTGCCAGCAGTTTAACTAGTGACTACAATGAGCAGTTCTTC. Its translation: CASSLTSDYNEQFF.

This clonotype was recorded a few times. V and J are TRBV29-1 and TRBJ1-1; 11 bases map to TRBD1. Unmatched junction bases numbered 7, after V lost 6 bases and J lost 7 bases. The CDR3 runs 13 residues. Germline-derived CDR1 and CDR2 are SQVTM and ANQGSEA. The CDR3 reads CSVTRTGGGEAFF. In DNA form, the CDR3 reads TGCAGCGTGACGCGGACAGGGGGCGGTGAAGCTTTCTTT.

This clonotype was detected ten times or more. The V call is TRBV12-3 or TRBV12-4, the J call TRBJ1-5; D remains ambiguous. V was clipped by 9 bases and J by 4 bases, with 10 bases between them. The CDR3 is 12 residues long. The CDR3 DNA is TGTGCCAGTATGGATTGGAATCAGCCCCAGCATTTT. It encodes CASMDWNQPQHF.

In its sample, this clonotype was seen many times. This chain connects TRBV5-1 to TRBJ2-1, with D perhaps matching TRBD2 (6 bases). This CDR3 has 15 amino acids. Germline CDR1 SGHRS, CDR2 YFSETQ. The ends were cut back, 4 bases at V and 9 bases at J, with 20 bases in the middle. The CDR3 reads CASSPEGPRVGEQFF. CDR3 DNA: TGCGCCAGCAGCCCGGAGGGCCCTAGAGTCGGTGAGCAGTTCTTC.

The genes are TRBV20-1 and TRBJ1-1; no clear D. V dropped 7 bases and J dropped 3 bases, with 9 bases sitting between them. Germline CDR1 is DFQATT and CDR2 is SNEGSKA (reference sequence). This CDR3 is built from 11 residues. CDR3 in DNA: TGCAGTGTTAGTGGGTACACTGAAGCTTTCTTT. Its translation is CSVSGYTEAFF.

This clonotype was observed at least ten times. V usage is TRBV27 and J usage is TRBJ2-3; D is possibly TRBD2 (5 bases). Germline lookup yields CDR1 MNHEY and CDR2 SMNVEV (reference sequence). The ends were cut back, 7 bases at V and 5 bases at J, with 13 bases in the middle. CDR3 length equals 13 residues. Here the CDR3 reads CASTGSVEDTQYF. The CDR3 DNA sequence: TGTGCCAGCACCGGTAGCGTGGAAGATACGCAGTATTTT.

Concerning this clonotype: Being one base from a much bigger clone, this may be a read error. The CDR3 DNA is TGCAGTGCTAGCCCAGCGGGAGGTCTTACAAGCACAGATACGCAGTATTTT. This codes for CSASPAGGLTSTDTQYF. The genes are TRBV20-1 and TRBJ2-3; 9 nucleotides agree with TRBD2. The CDR3 runs to 17 residues. The germline CDR1 and CDR2 sequences are DFQATT and SNEGSKA (reference sequence). J gave up 0 bases and V 3 bases, and 10 bases lay outside the gene matches.

V gene TRBV10-3 combines with J gene TRBJ2-5; D may be TRBD1 (7 bases). CDR1 is ENHRY, CDR2 SYGVKD, per germline. Between the trimmed V and J ends, which lost 3 bases and 1 base, there was a span of 12 bases. The CDR3 has 15 amino acids. CDR3 sequence reads: CAISDQGGPQETQYF. The CDR3 DNA sequence: TGTGCCATCAGTGACCAGGGGGGTCCCCAAGAGACCCAGTACTTC.

The chain has TRBV7-2 and TRBJ1-2, with unresolved D. Trimming cost V 11 bases and J 1 base, with 8 bases left between them. This CDR3 has 11 residues. CDR1 and CDR2 (germline): SGHTA, FQGNSA. Here the CDR3 DNA reads TGTGCCGGGTCGGGTAACTATGGCTACACCTTC. The encoded protein is CAGSGNYGYTF.

This clonotype appeared a single time. A clone one base away is much larger, so this may be a read error. J is TRBJ2-7 and V is TRBV29-1; no firm D call. Germline assignment: CDR1 SQVTM and CDR2 ANQGSEA. The CDR3 spans 11 residues. V lost 7 bases and J 3 bases, leaving 10 bases between the germline ends. CDR3 sequence reads: CSGVGDYEQYF. CDR3 bases: TGCAGCGGAGTGGGCGACTACGAGCAGTACTTC.

This clonotype was counted between two and nine times. This rearrangement joins TRBV14 to TRBJ2-3; D gene uncertain. The V gene lost 2 bases and the J gene lost 3 bases, with 9 bases spanning the gap. The CDR3 is 14 residues long. Germline-derived CDR1 and CDR2 are SGHDN and FVKESK. The CDR3 here is CASSQKWATDTQYF. CDR3 in DNA: TGTGCCAGCAGCCAAAAGTGGGCGACAGATACGCAGTATTTT.

The table lists this clonotype with a few counts. The genes are TRBV7-9 and TRBJ2-3, with 11 nucleotides matching TRBD2. From germline, CDR1 is SEHNR and CDR2 FQNEAQ (reference sequence). With V trimmed by 5 bases and J by 0 bases, 7 bases remained unmatched. The CDR3 consists of 17 residues. The CDR3 region has the DNA TGTGCCAGCAGCGCCCTGAGACTAGCGGGGAGCACAGATACGCAGTATTTT. Encoded protein: CASSALRLAGSTDTQYF.

This clonotype has a count of ten or more. The V gene is TRBV9, the J gene TRBJ2-7, with 7 bases lining up with TRBD1. The J segment lost 3 bases and the V segment lost 4 bases, leaving 10 bases of the junction unmatched. Per the germline V gene, CDR1 is SGDLS and CDR2 is YYNGEE. This CDR3 has 15 residues. CDR3 in DNA: TGTGCCAGCAGCCTCACAGGGGACGGGGACTACGAGCAGTACTTC. This encodes CASSLTGDGDYEQYF. Full variable domain (outside the CDR3, taken from reference TRBV9 and TRBJ2-7): DSGVTQTPKHLITATGQRVTLRCSPRSGDLSVYWYQQSLDQGLQFLIQYYNGEERAKGNILERFSAQQFPDLHSELNLSSLELGDSALYFCASSLTGDGDYEQYFGPGTRLTVT.

V gene TRBV6-2 or TRBV6-3 combines with J gene TRBJ1-5; D is unclear. The CDR3 length is 14 residues. V lost 8 bases to trimming and J lost 9 bases, with 20 bases between them. Germline CDR1 is MNHEY and CDR2 is SVGEGT. The CDR3 region is CASCPPGTPWPQHF. CDR3 nucleotides: TGTGCCAGCTGCCCCCCTGGCACGCCGTGGCCCCAGCATTTT.

This clonotype has ten or more counts. The CDR3 DNA follows: TGTGCCAGCAGCCACCCCAGAGGGAGCGAGCAGTACTTC. Translating it yields CASSHPRGSEQYF. This rearrangement joins TRBV7-2 to TRBJ2-7; tentatively, D is TRBD2 (5 bases). CDR3 size: 13 residues. V was pared by 5 bases and J by 6 bases, with 14 bases between. Per germline, CDR1 SGHTA and CDR2 FQGNSA.

At least ten counts were recorded for this clonotype. This rearrangement joins TRBV20-1 to TRBJ2-1; 14 bases are shared with TRBD2. This CDR3 has 15 residues. CDR1 is DFQATT, CDR2 SNEGSKA, per germline (reference sequence). J gave up 9 bases and V 3 bases, and 7 bases lay outside the gene matches. CDR3 DNA sequence: TGCAGTGCTAGGGCAGGGACTAGCGGGAGATCTGAGCAGTTCTTC. Protein product: CSARAGTSGRSEQFF.

This clonotype showed up many times. The V call is TRBV20-1, the J call TRBJ1-1; D not certain. The ends were cut back, 1 base at V and 11 bases at J, with 17 bases in the middle. CDR1 is DFQATT, CDR2 SNEGSKA, per germline (reference sequence). The CDR3 has 13 amino acids. The chain's CDR3 is CSARAIGLLGAFF. The CDR3 nucleotides are TGCAGTGCTAGAGCCATAGGCCTCCTCGGGGCTTTCTTT.

This clonotype was found a few times. This chain joins TRBV12-3 or TRBV12-4 and TRBJ1-1; D possibly corresponds to TRBD1 (5 bases). The CDR3 has 15 amino acids. V dropped 1 base and J dropped 0 bases, with 9 bases sitting between them. The CDR3 region has the DNA TGTGCCAGCAGTTTAGAGGGGAGGATGAACACTGAAGCTTTCTTT. Translating gives CASSLEGRMNTEAFF.

This clonotype was seen many times. The J gene is TRBJ2-1, the V gene TRBV3-1; 13 nucleotides line up with TRBD2. CDR3 length: 17 residues. Losses at the gene ends were 4 bases for V and 2 bases for J; bases not matched to a gene: 5. The germline V gene encodes CDR1 LGHDT and CDR2 YNNKEL (reference sequence). This CDR3 reads CASSRLAGGGPYNEQFF. The CDR3 nucleotides are TGTGCCAGCAGCCGACTAGCGGGAGGTGGACCCTACAATGAGCAGTTCTTC.

This clonotype was counted at least ten times. The chain uses TRBV24-1 and TRBJ2-3, with D unresolved. Trimming pared 4 bases from V and 2 bases from J, leaving 12 bases between. Per germline, CDR1 KGHDR and CDR2 SFDVKD. The CDR3 extends over 15 amino acids. Here the CDR3 reads CATSDQGRNTDTQYF. The CDR3 DNA reads TGTGCCACCAGTGACCAAGGACGGAACACAGATACGCAGTATTTT.

The chain combines TRBV5-4 with TRBJ2-2; D is uncertain. The V end was cut by 2 bases, the J end by 6 bases, with 5 bases between. CDR1 and CDR2 (germline): SGHNT, YYREEE (reference sequence). CDR3 length: 12 residues. CDR3 residues: CASSLDAGELFF. The CDR3 coding sequence is TGTGCCAGCAGCTTAGATGCCGGGGAGCTGTTTTTT.

This clonotype was counted at least ten times. The chain recombines TRBV4-2 with TRBJ1-2; D unresolved. V lost 1 base, J lost 0 bases, and 12 bases lay in between. The CDR3 is 16 amino acids. The germline V gene encodes CDR1 LGHNA and CDR2 YNFKEQ. This CDR3 reads CASSQVSGTPNYGYTF. The CDR3 DNA follows: TGTGCCAGCAGCCAAGTTAGCGGAACTCCTAACTATGGCTACACCTTC.

This clonotype was seen ten or more times. The genes are TRBV4-3 and TRBJ1-1, with D possibly matching TRBD1 (6 bases). Trimming removed 0 bases from V and 1 base from J, with 18 bases in between. Germline values: CDR1 LGHNA, CDR2 YSLEER. The length of the CDR3 is 18 residues. The CDR3 DNA reads as TGCGCCAGCAGCCAAGATAGGGGGACTGCGGGCCCGAACACTGAAGCTTTCTTT. Translation: CASSQDRGTAGPNTEAFF.